Below, one T cell receptor beta chain is given with its context. The method was immunoSEQ multiplex PCR; TCRdb's version includes in-frame clones alone and lacks a portion of them. The data hold 150,000 to 200,000 clones, with around 94% observed a single time. The data are from a study of T cell responses to AZD1222 COVID-19 vaccine. This TCR came from an adult in good health. The sequences come from peripheral blood, collected on day 0 of AZD1222 vaccination.

The CDR3 here is CASSLALANYGYTF. Written as DNA, the CDR3 is TGTGCCAGCAGCTTAGCGCTAGCTAACTATGGCTACACCTTC. The V gene is TRBV7-2, the J gene TRBJ1-2; no clear D gene. CDR1 and CDR2 from the germline V gene are SGHTA and FQGNSA. The CDR3 covers 14 residues. Trimming stripped 0 bases from V and 0 bases from J, with 5 bases between.